Below, 22 T cell receptor beta chains from the same sample are listed, as sequenced in a study of T cells in Graves' hyperthyroidism and ophthalmopathy. Amplification targeted TCR beta CDR3 regions from RNA transcripts. During a first-round RT-PCR of the TCR CDR3, the HTBI primer set was used. Using its own MiXCR run on the multiplex PCR reads, TCRdb lists one record per CDR3 protein. The sample has a few hundred thousand distinct CDR3 sequences, less than 20% seen once. The sequencing input was blood. These receptor sequences come from a man aged 50 to 60 with Graves' ophthalmopathy.

The V call is TRBV5-1, the J call TRBJ2-5, with D perhaps TRBD2 (5 bases). The CDR3 runs to 12 residues. Trimming took 5 bases from V and 4 from J, leaving 9 bases between them. CDR1 is SGHRS, CDR2 YFSETQ, per germline. The CDR3 spells CASREEGETQYF. The CDR3 DNA sequence: TGCGCCAGCAGGGAGGAAGGAGAGACCCAGTACTTC.

The J gene is TRBJ2-5, the V gene TRBV27; D remains ambiguous. CDR1 is MNHEY and CDR2 is SMNVEV in the germline V gene (reference sequence). V lost 2 bases and J 3 bases, leaving 4 bases between the germline ends. The CDR3 is 12 residues long. The CDR3 loop reads CASSLQEETQYF. In nucleotides, the CDR3 is TGTGCCAGCAGTTTACAGGAAGAGACCCAGTACTTC.

The chain employs TRBV30 and TRBJ2-3, with TRBD2 as a possible D gene (5 bases). Trimming removed 7 bases at V and 3 bases at J, with 8 bases between. The CDR3 has 11 amino acids. CDR1 is GTSNPN and CDR2 is SVGIG in the germline V gene (reference sequence). CDR3 sequence reads: CASERTDTQYF. The CDR3 bases are TGTGCCTCAGAGCGGACAGATACGCAGTATTTT.

This clonotype was picked up many times. J is TRBJ2-1 and V is TRBV3-1; TRBD2 aligns across 7 bases. This CDR3 has 12 amino acids. Unmatched junction bases numbered 3, after V lost 4 bases and J lost 9 bases. Germline assignment: CDR1 LGHDT and CDR2 YNNKEL (reference sequence). CDR3 DNA: TGTGCCAGCAGCCTGGGAGGGACTGAGCAGTTCTTC. This gives the protein CASSLGGTEQFF.

At least ten counts were recorded for this clonotype. The chain joins TRBV20-1 to TRBJ2-7; D gene uncertain. Germline V gives CDR1 DFQATT, CDR2 SNEGSKA (reference sequence). Trimming cost V 6 bases and J 0 bases, with 12 bases left between them. This CDR3 has 13 amino acids. The CDR3 nucleotides are TGCAGTGCCTGGGTCACGGGCTCCTACGAGCAGTACTTC. Its protein product is CSAWVTGSYEQYF.

This clonotype showed up many times. This chain connects TRBV5-1 to TRBJ2-1; 8 nucleotides line up with TRBD2. This CDR3 region has 16 residues. Germline lookup yields CDR1 SGHRS and CDR2 YFSETQ. V trimming: 4 bases; J trimming: 1 base; junction bases outside the gene matches: 7. The CDR3 nucleotides are TGCGCCAGCAGCCTGCTGTCTAGCGGGTCCTACAATGAGCAGTTCTTC. Translating gives CASSLLSSGSYNEQFF.

This chain connects TRBV7-8 to TRBJ1-5, with 11 bases that match TRBD1. Germline V gene sequence: CDR1 SGHVS, CDR2 FQNEAQ. This CDR3 has 15 amino acids. V lost 5 bases, J lost 3 bases, and 3 bases stayed unmatched. The chain's CDR3 is CASSRTGGHNQPQHF. In nucleotides, the CDR3 is TGTGCCAGCAGCCGGACAGGGGGCCACAATCAGCCCCAGCATTTT.

This clonotype was seen at least ten times. CDR3 sequence reads: CASSFSTTTEAFF. As DNA, the CDR3 is TGTGCCAGCAGTTTCTCGACAACAACTGAAGCTTTCTTT. J is TRBJ1-1 and V is TRBV28; no clear D gene. CDR1 and CDR2 (germline): MDHEN, SYDVKM. Between the trimmed V and J ends, which lost 3 bases and 5 bases, there was a span of 10 bases. The CDR3 loop spans 13 amino acids.

This clonotype was picked up many times. The chain combines TRBV7-2 with TRBJ2-3, with D maybe TRBD1 (6 bases). CDR1 SGHTA and CDR2 FQGNSA come from the germline V gene. This CDR3 spans 17 amino acids. Deletions cut 5 bases from V and 2 bases from J, with 20 bases between. CDR3 sequence: CASSRKPGQRVTDTQYF. The CDR3 region has the DNA TGTGCCAGCAGCCGAAAGCCGGGACAAAGGGTCACAGATACGCAGTATTTT.

This clonotype came up many times. The chain joins TRBV11-2 to TRBJ2-7; possibly TRBD1 for D (5 bases). There are 15 residues in the CDR3. Germline values: CDR1 SGHAT, CDR2 FQNNGV. Trimming left V 4 bases short and J 6 bases short, with 19 bases between. The CDR3 loop reads CASSSRARGRGEQYF. The CDR3 coding sequence is TGTGCCAGCAGCTCACGGGCTAGGGGAAGGGGCGAGCAGTACTTC.

There are many counts of this clonotype. CDR3 in amino acids: CSATTGTEDSNEQFF. The CDR3 DNA reads as TGCAGTGCTACTACCGGGACAGAGGACTCCAATGAGCAGTTCTTC. This chain uses TRBV20-1 with TRBJ2-1; 7 bases fit TRBD1. The CDR3 sequence is 15 residues long. The trim removed 4 bases at V and 6 bases at J, leaving 12 bases unmatched. Germline V gene lookup returns CDR1 DFQATT and CDR2 SNEGSKA (reference sequence).

The rearrangement joins TRBV20-1 to TRBJ2-5; 10 bases agree with TRBD2. Germline assignment: CDR1 DFQATT and CDR2 SNEGSKA (reference sequence). Trimming took 3 bases from V and 9 from J; bases not matched to a gene: 1. The CDR3 has 11 amino acids. The CDR3 DNA reads as TGCAGTGCTAGGACTAGCGGGCCCCAGTACTTC. This translates into CSARTSGPQYF.

The rearrangement joins TRBV27 to TRBJ1-2, with 7 bases lining up with TRBD1. V lost 2 bases to trimming and J lost 0 bases; unmatched junction nucleotides: 3. The CDR3 contains 15 residues. CDR1 and CDR2 (germline): MNHEY, SMNVEV (reference sequence). This CDR3 is CASSLQGVTNYGYTF. For the CDR3, the DNA is TGTGCCAGCAGTTTACAGGGGGTTACTAACTATGGCTACACCTTC.

A note on this clonotype: Since a much larger clone is just one base distant, this may be a read error. V is TRBV20-1 and J is TRBJ2-1, with 14 bases aligning to TRBD2. The ends lost 6 bases at V and 2 bases at J; junction bases unmatched: 9. The germline V gene encodes CDR1 DFQATT and CDR2 SNEGSKA (reference sequence). The CDR3 has 17 residues. CDR3: CSAFRLAGGFPYNEQFF. The CDR3 nucleotides read TGCAGTGCCTTTAGACTAGCGGGAGGGTTCCCCTACAATGAGCAGTTCTTC.

The genes are TRBV5-4 and TRBJ2-7, with D perhaps matching TRBD1 (5 bases). Per the germline V gene, CDR1 is SGHNT and CDR2 is YYREEE (reference sequence). Trimming removed 0 bases from V and 4 bases from J, with 11 bases in between. This CDR3 has 14 amino acids. The CDR3 loop is CASSLANGAYEQYF. In nucleotides, the CDR3 is TGTGCCAGCAGCTTGGCCAATGGGGCGTACGAGCAGTACTTC.

Notes on this clonotype: One junction end does not reproduce the germline sequence, and a read error may be involved. The V gene is TRBV20-1, the J gene TRBJ2-2; TRBD2 aligns across 13 bases. The CDR3 runs to 17 residues. CDR1 and CDR2 (germline): DFQATT, SNEGSKA (reference sequence). The CDR3 DNA reads TGCAGTGCTACTGACACTAGCGGGAGGGCGTACCCCGGGGAGCTGGTTTTT. This sequence encodes CSATDTSGRAYPGELVF.

In nucleotides, the CDR3 is TGTGCCACCAGCAACGGCGGAACAGGGGGGGATCAGCCCCAGCATTTT. It yields the protein CATSNGGTGGDQPQHF. The V call is TRBV15, the J call TRBJ1-5, with 8 bases lining up with TRBD1. Trimming removed 4 bases from V and 5 bases from J; junction bases left unmatched: 10. Germline V gives CDR1 LNHNV, CDR2 YYDKDF (reference sequence). The CDR3 runs to 16 residues.

This clonotype was observed at least ten times. V usage is TRBV5-1 and J usage is TRBJ1-5; 7 nucleotides line up with TRBD1. The CDR3 has 14 residues. The junction had 2 bases not matched to a gene; V was cut back by 3 bases and J by 2 bases. The V gene's germline CDR1 is SGHRS and CDR2 YFSETQ. The DNA of the CDR3 is TGCGCCAGCAGCTCCGGACAGGGCAATCAGCCCCAGCATTTT. Translated, it gives CASSSGQGNQPQHF.

This clonotype has a handful of counts. The CDR3 loop reads CSADVTDTQYF. CDR3 bases: TGCAGTGCCGACGTCACAGATACGCAGTATTTT. The chain combines TRBV20-1 with TRBJ2-3; unclear D gene. The germline V gene has CDR1 DFQATT and CDR2 SNEGSKA (reference sequence). This CDR3 is 11 amino acids long. V was trimmed by 6 bases and J by 2 bases, leaving 6 bases between them.

This clonotype was recorded many times. The genes are TRBV5-1 and TRBJ2-3, with D maybe TRBD2 (6 bases). The germline gives CDR1 SGHRS, CDR2 YFSETQ. The CDR3 has 16 amino acids. V lost 0 bases to trimming and J lost 0 bases, with 11 bases between them. CDR3: CASSLDPGTSTDTQYF. The CDR3 DNA reads TGCGCCAGCAGCTTGGACCCCGGGACTAGCACAGATACGCAGTATTTT.

This chain links TRBV6-1 with TRBJ1-4, with D hard to call. Trimming removed 10 bases at V and 6 bases at J, with 9 bases between. The germline V gene encodes CDR1 MNHNS and CDR2 SASEGT. The CDR3 runs to 11 residues. The CDR3 loop is CATRLDEKLFF. CDR3 DNA: TGTGCCACCAGGCTGGATGAAAAACTGTTTTTT.

There are a few counts of this clonotype. This rearrangement joins TRBV2 to TRBJ1-6; D ambiguous. Looked up from germline, CDR1 is SNHLY and CDR2 is FYNNEI. Trimming took off 2 bases at V and 7 bases at J, with 12 bases between the two ends. This CDR3 region has 15 residues. The CDR3 DNA reads as TGTGCCAGCAGTGAAAGGGAGGACTTGAATTCACCCCTCCACTTT. It is translated as CASSEREDLNSPLHF.